This TCR beta chain was retrieved from a study of shared clonotypes between healthy human individuals. General study points: Only blood samples were collected, and tissue repertoires likely differ. Relative to their counterparts shared across all four donors, non-shared clonotypes exhibited diminished generation probabilities.

Comments on this clone: Its antigen is as yet unknown.

Germline CDR1 GTSNPN, CDR2 SVGIG (reference sequence). After removal of 3 bases from V and 6 bases from J, the junction contained 5 bases not matched to a gene. The CDR3 contains 14 residues. Libraries were prepared by immunoSEQ multiplex PCR; TCRdb keeps only in-frame clonotypes and omits some of them. The sample contains roughly 1,600,000 clones, 97% to 99% of which appear only once. The specimen was naive CD4+ T cells sorted from blood. The subset here: CD45RA+ positively selected. This chain joins TRBV30 and TRBJ1-5, with 10 nucleotides matching TRBD1. This TCR was recovered from a man in his thirties or forties in good health. CDR3 residues: CAWSRDRGSQPQHF. The CDR3 DNA reads TGTGCCTGGAGCCGGGACAGGGGCTCTCAGCCCCAGCATTTT. Supplemented by reference TRBV30 and TRBJ1-5, the full variable domain reads SQTIHQWPATLVQPVGSPLSLECTVEGTSNPNLYWYRQAAGRGLQLLFYSVGIGQISSEVPQNLSASRPQDRQFILSSKKLLLSDSGFYLCAWSRDRGSQPQHFGDGTRLSIL.